The rows below give T cell receptor beta chains drawn from one sample of a study of response to subunit inactivated influenza vaccine. One entry per CDR3 protein, called by TCRdb with MiXCR from the RT-PCR reads. The sample shows 650,000 or so distinct CDR3 sequences, about 15% of them seen only once. This specimen consisted of PBMCs from blood, obtained less than 15 days before vaccination. The receptors were sampled from a man aged 50 or older who received an inactivated influenza vaccine. Both conserved end residues are part of each CDR3. D genes are given only for firm matches. Some rows have no size entry. The others give once, few or many, or a class for an expanded clone.

clone_size	v_call	d_call	j_call	cdr3_aa	cdr3_nt
NA	TRBV5-1	NA	TRBJ1-1	CASSTGGGLRTEAFF	TGCGCCAGCAGCACCGGCGGGGGGCTTAGGACTGAAGCTTTCTTT
NA	TRBV4-2	NA	TRBJ2-3	CASSPLGQPTDTQYF	TGTGCCAGCAGCCCCCTGGGGCAGCCGACAGATACGCAGTATTTT
few	TRBV19	NA	TRBJ2-7	CASSPHSSTYEQYF	TGTGCCAGTAGTCCCCACAGCTCGACCTACGAGCAGTACTTC
few	TRBV7-8	NA	TRBJ2-1	CASSLEYWTYNEQFF	TGTGCCAGCAGCTTAGAATACTGGACCTACAATGAGCAGTTCTTC
NA	TRBV15	NA	TRBJ2-5	CATRTVPQETQYF	TGTGCCACCCGGACAGTCCCTCAAGAGACCCAGTACTTC
few	TRBV20-1	TRBD2	TRBJ2-5	CSATIAGVQETQYF	TGCAGTGCTACTATAGCGGGAGTGCAAGAGACCCAGTACTTC
NA	TRBV10-3	NA	TRBJ1-1	CAISESVTLNTEAFF	TGTGCCATCAGTGAGTCGGTGACTTTGAACACTGAAGCTTTCTTT
few	TRBV25-1	NA	TRBJ1-2	CASQGPAGGYTF	TGTGCCTCCCAGGGTCCTGCCGGAGGCTACACCTTC
NA	TRBV20-1	NA	TRBJ2-7	CSALGAYEQYF	TGCAGTGCTCTGGGGGCCTACGAGCAGTACTTC
NA	TRBV24-1	NA	TRBJ2-2	CATRRGGAGELFF	TGTGCCACCAGGCGAGGGGGAGCCGGGGAGCTGTTTTTT
NA	TRBV5-1	NA	TRBJ2-5	CASSAGWRGQQETQYF	TGCGCCAGCAGCGCAGGTTGGCGGGGACAGCAAGAGACCCAGTACTTC
few	TRBV20-1	TRBD2	TRBJ2-1	CSAREISGRSYNEQFF	TGCAGTGCTAGAGAGATTAGCGGGAGGTCCTACAATGAGCAGTTCTTC
many	TRBV7-8	TRBD1	TRBJ1-1	CASSLLDRGTEAFF	TGTGCCAGCAGCTTACTGGACAGGGGCACTGAAGCTTTCTTT
many	TRBV12-3/TRBV12-4	NA	TRBJ2-1	CASRPGVNEQFF	TGTGCCAGCAGACCTGGGGTCAATGAGCAGTTCTTC
NA	TRBV20-1	NA	TRBJ1-5	CSARDPMVGKPQHF	TGCAGTGCTAGAGATCCCATGGTGGGGAAGCCCCAGCATTTT
few	TRBV6-2/TRBV6-3	NA	TRBJ2-1	CASSYSRVNEQFF	TGTGCCAGCAGTTACTCACGCGTCAATGAGCAGTTCTTC
NA	TRBV19	NA	TRBJ1-1	CASSIDRRTPEAFF	TGTGCCAGTAGTATAGATCGAAGGACCCCTGAAGCTTTCTTT
NA	TRBV28	TRBD1	TRBJ1-6	CASSFSRQGGGSPLHF	TGTGCCAGCAGTTTTTCAAGACAGGGAGGAGGTTCACCCCTCCACTTT
NA	TRBV29-1	TRBD2	TRBJ2-5	CSVLGLAYEETQYF	TGCAGCGTTTTAGGACTAGCGTATGAAGAGACCCAGTACTTC
NA	TRBV12-5	NA	TRBJ2-2	CASGLTSNTGELFF	TGTGCTAGTGGTTTAACATCTAACACCGGGGAGCTGTTTTTT
NA	TRBV20-1	TRBD2	TRBJ2-3	CSASSLTSGGASTDTQYF	TGCAGTGCTAGTTCCCTGACTAGCGGGGGGGCTAGCACAGATACGCAGTATTTT
many	TRBV29-1	NA	TRBJ2-2	CSVEDRAGLRTGELFF	TGCAGCGTTGAAGATCGTGCAGGGTTGAGGACCGGGGAGCTGTTTTTT
few	TRBV5-5	NA	TRBJ2-7	CASSFKGNPYEQYF	TGTGCCAGCAGCTTTAAGGGGAACCCCTACGAGCAGTACTTC
few	TRBV27	NA	TRBJ2-7	CASSLGSYYEQYF	TGTGCCAGCAGTTTAGGAAGTTATTACGAGCAGTACTTC
NA	TRBV6-2/TRBV6-3	TRBD1	TRBJ1-1	CASSYGDRGPPRLSMF	TGTGCCAGCAGTTACGGGGACAGGGGGCCCCCCCGACTTTCAATGTTT
few	TRBV7-6	TRBD2	TRBJ2-1	CASSMRGDNEQFF	TGTGCCAGCAGCATGCGGGGGGACAATGAGCAGTTCTTC
NA	TRBV20-1	TRBD1	TRBJ1-6	CSARDNRGNSPLHF	TGCAGTGCTAGAGATAACAGGGGGAATTCACCCCTCCACTTT
NA	TRBV6-2/TRBV6-3	NA	TRBJ2-7	CASSYGSRISYEQYF	TGTGCCAGCAGTTACGGGTCCAGGATTTCCTACGAGCAGTACTTC
few	TRBV6-1	TRBD2	TRBJ2-5	CASSAGLAGGLKRETQYF	TGTGCCAGCAGTGCGGGACTAGCGGGGGGCCTTAAGAGAGAGACCCAGTACTTC
few	TRBV29-1	NA	TRBJ2-3	CSVGVLPSSTDTQYF	TGCAGCGTTGGGGTCCTCCCATCTAGCACAGATACGCAGTATTTT
few	TRBV7-2	NA	TRBJ2-7	CASSLVSGQGAYEQYF	TGTGCCAGCAGCTTAGTGTCGGGGCAAGGGGCCTACGAGCAGTACTTC
few	TRBV20-1	NA	TRBJ1-2	CSARGQGDGYTF	TGCAGTGCTAGAGGCCAGGGTGATGGCTACACCTTC
few	TRBV15	TRBD1	TRBJ1-4	CATSRGQGAVGNEKLFF	TGTGCCACCAGCAGAGGACAGGGGGCCGTGGGTAATGAAAAACTGTTTTTT
few	TRBV12-3/TRBV12-4	NA	TRBJ2-5	CASRGFRETQYF	TGTGCCAGCAGGGGGTTTCGAGAGACCCAGTACTTC
NA	TRBV20-1	NA	TRBJ1-5	CSASMAIANQPQHF	TGCAGTGCTAGTATGGCGATTGCCAATCAGCCCCAGCATTTT
many	TRBV12-3/TRBV12-4	TRBD2	TRBJ2-1	CASSLDGTSGGAEQFF	TGTGCCAGCAGTTTAGATGGGACTAGCGGGGGGGCCGAGCAGTTCTTC
few	TRBV20-1	NA	TRBJ2-5	CSARTRERRETQYF	TGCAGTGCTAGAACCCGGGAGCGGCGGGAGACCCAGTACTTC
NA	TRBV25-1	TRBD1	TRBJ2-5	CASSEFSTGGKETQYF	TGTGCCAGCAGTGAATTTAGTACAGGGGGCAAAGAGACCCAGTACTTC
few	TRBV5-1	NA	TRBJ1-4	CASSSGYRANEKLFF	TGCGCCAGCAGCTCAGGGTATAGGGCTAATGAAAAACTGTTTTTT
few	TRBV2	NA	TRBJ1-5	CASRGHGPQHF	TGTGCCAGCAGGGGACACGGGCCCCAGCATTTT
many	TRBV7-8	TRBD1	TRBJ2-2	CASSYRGFNTGELFF	TGTGCCAGCAGCTACAGGGGTTTCAACACCGGGGAGCTGTTTTTT
NA	TRBV24-1	NA	TRBJ2-6	CATSDLDSSGANVLTF	TGTGCCACCAGTGACTTAGACTCCTCTGGGGCCAACGTCCTGACTTTC
NA	TRBV6-2/TRBV6-3	NA	TRBJ2-1	CAILDGTLQFF	TGTGCCATCCTGGACGGGACACTACAGTTCTTC
NA	TRBV20-1	NA	TRBJ2-7	CSARDVKDSSYEQYF	TGCAGTGCTAGAGATGTCAAGGACTCCTCCTACGAGCAGTACTTC
NA	TRBV6-2/TRBV6-3	TRBD1	TRBJ2-7	CASRGQGAAEQYF	TGTGCCAGCAGAGGACAGGGCGCCGCCGAGCAGTACTTC
NA	TRBV11-3	NA	TRBJ2-1	CASSARDYNEQFF	TGTGCCAGCAGCGCCCGGGACTACAATGAGCAGTTCTTC
few	TRBV3-1	TRBD2	TRBJ2-1	CASSQGTRIPNEQFF	TGTGCCAGCAGCCAAGGGACTAGGATCCCGAATGAGCAGTTCTTC
many	TRBV11-2	NA	TRBJ2-3	CASSLRDSTDTQYF	TGTGCCAGCAGCTTGAGGGACTCCACAGATACGCAGTATTTT
NA	TRBV6-1	NA	TRBJ2-1	CASKALPGTDNEQFF	TGTGCCAGCAAGGCTCTCCCGGGTACGGACAATGAGCAGTTCTTC
NA	TRBV5-5	NA	TRBJ2-1	CASSPGGLAPYNEQFF	TGTGCCAGCAGCCCTGGCGGGTTAGCGCCGTACAATGAGCAGTTCTTC
NA	TRBV20-1	NA	TRBJ2-3	CSAPIGGAPTPTDTQYF	TGCAGTGCCCCGATTGGGGGTGCACCTACGCCCACAGATACGCAGTATTTT
NA	TRBV12-3/TRBV12-4	NA	TRBJ2-1	CASRPATGANEQFF	TGTGCCAGCAGACCCGCGACTGGTGCTAATGAGCAGTTCTTC
few	TRBV12-3/TRBV12-4	NA	TRBJ2-5	CASSLLRGNQETQYF	TGTGCCAGCAGTTTGTTACGCGGGAACCAAGAGACCCAGTACTTC
NA	TRBV7-2	TRBD2	TRBJ2-3	CASSVGTSGILDTQYF	TGTGCCAGCAGCGTCGGGACTAGCGGGATTTTAGATACGCAGTATTTT
NA	TRBV6-5	NA	TRBJ2-7	CASRLGQSSYEQYF	TGTGCCAGCAGATTAGGGCAGAGCTCCTACGAGCAGTACTTC